The sequence of this TCR beta chain was determined in a study of blood T cell repertoires in COVID-19. TCRdb's table, derived via immunoSEQ multiplex PCR, lists solely in-frame clones and lacks some. The sample consists of tens of thousands of clones, about 80% of them appearing once. The sequenced sample was peripheral blood. The receptor was isolated from a man between 65 and 79 years old with acute or convalescent COVID-19.

The chain's CDR3 is CASSPGQGGTEAFF. CDR3 DNA: TGCGCCAGCAGCCCTGGACAGGGGGGCACTGAAGCTTTCTTT. The V call is TRBV5-1, the J call TRBJ1-1; the match to TRBD1 covers 10 bases. Germline assignment: CDR1 SGHRS and CDR2 YFSETQ. The ends lost 4 bases at V and 4 bases at J; junction bases unmatched: 4. CDR3 length: 14 residues.